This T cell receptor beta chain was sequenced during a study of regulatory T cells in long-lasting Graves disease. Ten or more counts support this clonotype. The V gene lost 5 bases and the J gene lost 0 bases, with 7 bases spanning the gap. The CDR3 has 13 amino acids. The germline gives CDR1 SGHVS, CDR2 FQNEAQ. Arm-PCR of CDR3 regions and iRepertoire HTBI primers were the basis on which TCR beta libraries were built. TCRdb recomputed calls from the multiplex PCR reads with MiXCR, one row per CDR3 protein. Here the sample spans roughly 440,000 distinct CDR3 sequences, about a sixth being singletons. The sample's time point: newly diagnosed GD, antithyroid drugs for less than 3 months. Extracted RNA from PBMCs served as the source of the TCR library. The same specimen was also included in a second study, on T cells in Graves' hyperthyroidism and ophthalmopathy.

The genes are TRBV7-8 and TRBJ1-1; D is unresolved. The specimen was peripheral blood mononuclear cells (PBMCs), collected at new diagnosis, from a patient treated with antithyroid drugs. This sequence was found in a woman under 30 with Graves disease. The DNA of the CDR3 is TGTGCCAGCAGCGAGGTTATGAACACTGAAGCTTTCTTT. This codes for CASSEVMNTEAFF.